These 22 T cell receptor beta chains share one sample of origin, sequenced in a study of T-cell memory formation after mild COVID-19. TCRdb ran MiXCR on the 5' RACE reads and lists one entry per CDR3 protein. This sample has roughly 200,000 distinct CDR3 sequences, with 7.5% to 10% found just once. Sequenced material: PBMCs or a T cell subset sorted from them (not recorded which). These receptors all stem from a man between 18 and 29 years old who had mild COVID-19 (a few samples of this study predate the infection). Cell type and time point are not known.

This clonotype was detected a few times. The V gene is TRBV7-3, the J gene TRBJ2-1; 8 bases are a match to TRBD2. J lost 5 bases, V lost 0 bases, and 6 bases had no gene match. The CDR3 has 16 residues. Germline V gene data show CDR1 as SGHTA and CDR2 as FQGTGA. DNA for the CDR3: TGTGCCAGCAGCTTAACGGGCCGGGGGGGCCACAATGAGCAGTTCTTC. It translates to CASSLTGRGGHNEQFF.

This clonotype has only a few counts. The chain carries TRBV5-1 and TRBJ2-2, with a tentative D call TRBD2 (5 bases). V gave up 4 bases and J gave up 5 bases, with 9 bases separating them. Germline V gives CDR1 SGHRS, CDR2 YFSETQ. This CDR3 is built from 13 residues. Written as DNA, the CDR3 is TGCGCCAGCAGCACGAGGGAAACCGGGGAGCTGTTTTTT. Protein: CASSTRETGELFF.

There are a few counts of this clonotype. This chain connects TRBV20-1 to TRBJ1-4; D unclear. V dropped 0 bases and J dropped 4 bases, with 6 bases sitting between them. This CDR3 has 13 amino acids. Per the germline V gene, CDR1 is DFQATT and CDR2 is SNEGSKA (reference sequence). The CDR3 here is CSAREGSNEKLFF. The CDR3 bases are TGCAGTGCTAGAGAGGGGAGTAATGAAAAACTGTTTTTT.

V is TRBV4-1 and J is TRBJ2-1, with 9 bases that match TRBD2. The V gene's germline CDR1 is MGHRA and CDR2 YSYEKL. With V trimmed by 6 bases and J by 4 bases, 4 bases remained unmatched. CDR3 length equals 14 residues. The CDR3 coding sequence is TGCGCCAGCAGTAGGAGCGGGGGGTACAATGAGCAGTTCTTC. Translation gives CASSRSGGYNEQFF.

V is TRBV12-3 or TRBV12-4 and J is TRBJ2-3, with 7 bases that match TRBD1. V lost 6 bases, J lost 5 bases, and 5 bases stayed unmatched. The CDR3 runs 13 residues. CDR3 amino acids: CASRYTGVDTQYF. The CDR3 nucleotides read TGTGCCAGCAGGTATACAGGGGTAGATACGCAGTATTTT.

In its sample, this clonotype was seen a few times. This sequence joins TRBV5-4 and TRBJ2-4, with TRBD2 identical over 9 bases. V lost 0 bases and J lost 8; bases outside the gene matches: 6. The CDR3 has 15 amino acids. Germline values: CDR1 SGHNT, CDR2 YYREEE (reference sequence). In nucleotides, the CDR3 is TGTGCCAGCAGCTTGGATCGGGCGGGAGGGGACATTCAGTACTTC. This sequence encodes CASSLDRAGGDIQYF.

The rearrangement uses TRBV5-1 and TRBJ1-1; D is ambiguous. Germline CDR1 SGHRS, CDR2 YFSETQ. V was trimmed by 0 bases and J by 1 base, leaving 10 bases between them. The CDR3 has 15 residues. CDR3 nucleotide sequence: TGCGCCAGCAGCTTGGAGGGCAGGAGGAACACTGAAGCTTTCTTT. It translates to CASSLEGRRNTEAFF.

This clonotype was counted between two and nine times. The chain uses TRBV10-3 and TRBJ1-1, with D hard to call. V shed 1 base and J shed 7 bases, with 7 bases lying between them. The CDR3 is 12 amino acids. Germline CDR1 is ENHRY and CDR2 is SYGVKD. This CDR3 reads CAISEWGYEAFF. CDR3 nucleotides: TGTGCCATCAGTGAGTGGGGTTATGAAGCTTTCTTT.

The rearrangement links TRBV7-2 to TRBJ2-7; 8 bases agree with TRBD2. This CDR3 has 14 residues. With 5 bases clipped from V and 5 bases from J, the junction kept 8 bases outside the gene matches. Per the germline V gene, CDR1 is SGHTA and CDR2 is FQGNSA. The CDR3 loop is CASSRAAGGNEQYF. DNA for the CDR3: TGTGCCAGCAGCCGAGCGGCGGGGGGTAACGAGCAGTACTTC.

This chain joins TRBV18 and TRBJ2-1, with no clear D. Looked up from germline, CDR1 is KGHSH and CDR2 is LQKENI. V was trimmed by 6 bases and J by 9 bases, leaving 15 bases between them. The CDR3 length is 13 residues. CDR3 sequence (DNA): TGTGCCAGCTCGCCCCGAGGAGCTGCTGAGCAGTTCTTC. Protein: CASSPRGAAEQFF.

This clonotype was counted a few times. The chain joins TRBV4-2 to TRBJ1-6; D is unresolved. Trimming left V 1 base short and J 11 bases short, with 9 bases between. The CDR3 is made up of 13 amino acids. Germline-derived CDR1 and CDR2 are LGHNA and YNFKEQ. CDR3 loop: CASSQVAGAPLHF. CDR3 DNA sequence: TGTGCCAGCAGCCAAGTAGCCGGGGCACCCCTCCACTTT.

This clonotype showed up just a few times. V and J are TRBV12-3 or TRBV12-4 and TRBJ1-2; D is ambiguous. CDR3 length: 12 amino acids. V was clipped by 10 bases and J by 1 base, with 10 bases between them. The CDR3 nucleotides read TGTGCCACCCGAGAGGGTAACTATGGCTACACCTTC. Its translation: CATREGNYGYTF.

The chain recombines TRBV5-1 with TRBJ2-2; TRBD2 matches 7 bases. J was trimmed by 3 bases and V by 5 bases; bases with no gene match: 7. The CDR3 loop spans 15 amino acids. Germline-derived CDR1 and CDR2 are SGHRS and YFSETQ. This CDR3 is CASSFRAGDTGELFF. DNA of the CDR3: TGCGCCAGCAGTTTCAGGGCGGGGGACACCGGGGAGCTGTTTTTT.

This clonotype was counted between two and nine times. Here the CDR3 reads CASSSLGEIDTQYF. The CDR3 DNA follows: TGTGCCAGCAGCTCCCTAGGGGAAATAGATACGCAGTATTTT. The V gene is TRBV7-8, the J gene TRBJ2-3; weak D call: TRBD1 (5 bases). Germline values: CDR1 SGHVS, CDR2 FQNEAQ. The CDR3 runs to 14 residues. The germline V and J ends were trimmed by 4 bases and 5 bases, with 13 bases remaining between them.

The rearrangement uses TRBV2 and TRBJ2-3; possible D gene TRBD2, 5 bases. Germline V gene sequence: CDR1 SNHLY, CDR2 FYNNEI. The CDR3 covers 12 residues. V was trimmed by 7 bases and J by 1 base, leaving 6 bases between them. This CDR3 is CASNGGTDTQYF. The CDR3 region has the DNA TGTGCCAGCAACGGGGGCACAGATACGCAGTATTTT. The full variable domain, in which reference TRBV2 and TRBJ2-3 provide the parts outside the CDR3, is EPEVTQTPSHQVTQMGQEVILRCVPISNHLYFYWYRQILGQKVEFLVSFYNNEISEKSEIFDDQFSVERPDGSNFTLKIRSTKLEDSAMYFCASNGGTDTQYFGPGTRLTVL.

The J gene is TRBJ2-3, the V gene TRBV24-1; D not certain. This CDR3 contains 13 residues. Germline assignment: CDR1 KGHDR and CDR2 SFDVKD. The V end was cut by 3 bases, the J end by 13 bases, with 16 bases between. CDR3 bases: TGTGCCACCAGTGATGGCATCACCGGAAGGGAGTATTTT. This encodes CATSDGITGREYF.

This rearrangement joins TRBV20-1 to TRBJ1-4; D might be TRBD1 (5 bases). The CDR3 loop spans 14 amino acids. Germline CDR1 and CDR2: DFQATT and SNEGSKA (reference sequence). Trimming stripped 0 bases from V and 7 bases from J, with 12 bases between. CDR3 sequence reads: CSAREPGYSEKLFF. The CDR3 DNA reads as TGCAGTGCTAGAGAGCCAGGGTATAGTGAAAAACTGTTTTTT.

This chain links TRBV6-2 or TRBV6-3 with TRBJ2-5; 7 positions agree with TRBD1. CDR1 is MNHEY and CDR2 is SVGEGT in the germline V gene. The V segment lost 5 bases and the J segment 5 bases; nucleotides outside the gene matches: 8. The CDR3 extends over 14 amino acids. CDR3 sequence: CASSDRQGRETQYF. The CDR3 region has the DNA TGTGCCAGCAGTGACAGACAGGGTCGGGAGACCCAGTACTTC.

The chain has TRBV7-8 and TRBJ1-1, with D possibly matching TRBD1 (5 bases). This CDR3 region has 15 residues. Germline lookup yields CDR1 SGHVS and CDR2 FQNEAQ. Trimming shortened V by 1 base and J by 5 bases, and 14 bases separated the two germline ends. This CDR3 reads CASSLDAQGGTEAFF. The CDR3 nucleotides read TGTGCCAGCAGCTTAGACGCCCAGGGTGGGACTGAAGCTTTCTTT. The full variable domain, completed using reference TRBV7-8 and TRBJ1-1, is GAGVSQSPRYKVAKRGQDVALRCDPISGHVSLFWYQQALGQGPEFLTYFQNEAQLDKSGLPSDRFFAERPEGSVSTLKIQRTQQEDSAVYLCASSLDAQGGTEAFFGQGTRLTVV.

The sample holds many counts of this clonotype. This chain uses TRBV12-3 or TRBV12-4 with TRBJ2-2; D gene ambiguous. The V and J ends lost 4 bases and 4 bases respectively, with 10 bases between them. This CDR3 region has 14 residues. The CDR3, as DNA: TGTGCCAGCAGTTCCGGCACCGGCACCGGGGAGCTGTTTTTT. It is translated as CASSSGTGTGELFF.

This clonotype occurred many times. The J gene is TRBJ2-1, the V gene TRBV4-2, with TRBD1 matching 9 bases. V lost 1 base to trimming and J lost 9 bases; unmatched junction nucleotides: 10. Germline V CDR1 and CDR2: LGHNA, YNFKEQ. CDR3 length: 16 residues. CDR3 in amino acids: CASSQGHGTGQGEQFF. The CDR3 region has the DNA TGTGCCAGCAGCCAAGGGCACGGGACAGGGCAGGGTGAGCAGTTCTTC.

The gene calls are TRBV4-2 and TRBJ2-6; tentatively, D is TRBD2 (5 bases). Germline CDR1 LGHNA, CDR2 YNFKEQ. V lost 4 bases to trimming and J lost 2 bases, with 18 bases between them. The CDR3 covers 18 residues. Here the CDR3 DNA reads TGTGCCAGCAGCCCGCATACCCGGGGAATTACTGGGGCCAACGTCCTGACTTTC. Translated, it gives CASSPHTRGITGANVLTF.